These 31 T cell receptor beta chains originate from one sample sequenced in a study of T cell repertoires in cytomegalovirus infection. TCRdb independently ran MiXCR on the reads; one entry per CDR3 protein. The sample comprises 100,000 to 150,000 distinct CDR3 sequences, 20% to 30% of which are singletons, and 34% rests with the top ten. Antigens of these TCRs are unknown. The sample was PBMCs, sequenced either directly or after in vitro stimulation (not recorded which). These receptors originate from a human donor in good health (CMV status not recorded). Some clones in this sample may be carry-over from other donors' samples.

The V and J genes are TRBV19 and TRBJ1-2; TRBD1 matches at 7 bases. V gave up 6 bases and J gave up 4 bases; unmatched junction bases: 5. The germline CDR1 and CDR2 sequences are LNHDA and SQIVND (reference sequence). The CDR3 extends over 13 amino acids. In nucleotides, the CDR3 is TGTGCCAGTAGCGACAGGGTCGCCTATGGCTACACCTTC. It specifies CASSDRVAYGYTF. Using reference TRBV19 and TRBJ1-2 for the parts outside the CDR3, the full variable domain is DGGITQSPKYLFRKEGQNVTLSCEQNLNHDAMYWYRQDPGQGLRLIYYSQIVNDFQKGDIAEGYSVSREKKESFPLTVTSAQKNPTAFYLCASSDRVAYGYTFGSGTRLTVV.

V usage is TRBV5-4 and J usage is TRBJ1-1; 7 bases are shared with TRBD1. V gave up 4 bases and J gave up 4 bases; unmatched junction bases: 4. CDR1 SGHNT and CDR2 YYREEE come from the germline V gene (reference sequence). The CDR3 runs to 13 residues. CDR3 residues: CASSPRGSTEAFF. The CDR3, as DNA: TGTGCCAGCAGCCCCAGGGGGTCCACTGAAGCTTTCTTT.

This clonotype has only a few counts. This chain links TRBV28 with TRBJ2-7; possibly TRBD1 or TRBD2 for D (5 bases each). The CDR3 covers 12 residues. Germline CDR1 is MDHEN and CDR2 is SYDVKM. V was clipped by 9 bases and J by 3 bases, with 12 bases between them. DNA for the CDR3: TGTGCCAGTTCGGGGACCAGCTACGAGCAGTACTTC. Translated, it gives CASSGTSYEQYF.

At least ten counts were recorded for this clonotype. The CDR3 DNA reads as TGTGCCAGCAGCTTGGTCTCAGCGGCTGGGGCCAACGTCCTGACTTTC. Protein sequence: CASSLVSAAGANVLTF. The V gene is TRBV7-2, the J gene TRBJ2-6; D might be TRBD2 (5 bases). V was shortened by 3 bases and J by 2 bases, with 11 bases between the two germline ends. The CDR3 spans 16 residues. CDR1 and CDR2 from the germline V gene are SGHTA and FQGNSA.

At least ten counts were recorded for this clonotype. The CDR3 region has the DNA TGTGCCAGCAGCTTAGGTTCCGCTAATAGCAATCAGCCCCAGCATTTT. Translating gives CASSLGSANSNQPQHF. The V and J genes are TRBV7-2 and TRBJ1-5; D call uncertain. V dropped 1 base and J dropped 0 bases, with 10 bases sitting between them. CDR3 length equals 16 residues. Per germline, CDR1 SGHTA and CDR2 FQGNSA.

This clonotype occurred a few times. The CDR3 DNA reads TGTGCCAGCAGCTTGGTTGGGCGGGCACAAGAGACCCAGTACTTC. The encoded protein is CASSLVGRAQETQYF. The chain couples TRBV5-6 to TRBJ2-5; a weak D match, TRBD2 (5 bases). The CDR3 totals 15 residues. CDR1 and CDR2 from the germline V gene are SGHDT and YYEEEE. The V and J ends lost 0 bases and 2 bases respectively, with 11 bases between them. Based on the CDR3 plus reference TRBV5-6 and TRBJ2-5, the full variable domain is DAGVTQSPTHLIKTRGQQVTLRCSPKSGHDTVSWYQQALGQGPQFIFQYYEEEERQRGNFPDRFSGHQFPNYSSELNVNALLLGDSALYLCASSLVGRAQETQYFGPGTRLLVL.

This clonotype was seen at least ten times. The genes are TRBV29-1 and TRBJ2-3; D remains unclear. CDR3 length equals 13 residues. Germline V gene lookup returns CDR1 SQVTM and CDR2 ANQGSEA. Trimming took 4 bases from V and 4 from J, leaving 12 bases between them. The CDR3 here is CSVVGGISDTQYF. CDR3 sequence (DNA): TGCAGCGTTGTGGGCGGTATTTCAGATACGCAGTATTTT.

The chain employs TRBV9 and TRBJ1-1, with D uncertain. This CDR3 has 15 amino acids. Looked up from germline, CDR1 is SGDLS and CDR2 is YYNGEE. Trimming pared 3 bases from V and 6 bases from J, leaving 18 bases between. In nucleotides, the CDR3 is TGTGCCAGCAGCGCCCACCAGGATTTTCGGGCTGAAGCTTTCTTT. As protein: CASSAHQDFRAEAFF.

This clonotype showed up just a few times. CDR3 nucleotides: TGTGCCAGCAGTTTTAGTACAGGGCTAAACACTGAAGCTTTCTTT. As protein: CASSFSTGLNTEAFF. The genes are TRBV28 and TRBJ1-1, with a possible D match to TRBD1 (6 bases). V gave up 3 bases and J gave up 2 bases, with 13 bases separating them. Looked up from germline, CDR1 is MDHEN and CDR2 is SYDVKM. The CDR3 runs to 15 residues.

In this sample, this clonotype turned up many times. The chain links TRBV28 to TRBJ2-1; 13 bases are shared with TRBD2. V gave up 4 bases and J gave up 8 bases; unmatched junction bases: 8. Germline CDR1 is MDHEN and CDR2 is SYDVKM. CDR3 length: 16 residues. In DNA form, the CDR3 reads TGTGCCAGCAGTTCACCCCGGACTAGCGGGAGCGATGAGCAGTTCTTC. Translating gives CASSSPRTSGSDEQFF.

The chain uses TRBV29-1 and TRBJ1-5; 10 bases are shared with TRBD1. CDR1 SQVTM and CDR2 ANQGSEA come from the germline V gene. The CDR3 is 13 amino acids. V lost 4 bases to trimming and J lost 5 bases; unmatched junction nucleotides: 2. This CDR3 is CSVGDRGDQPQHF. Written as DNA, the CDR3 is TGCAGCGTTGGGGACAGGGGTGATCAGCCCCAGCATTTT. The full variable domain, in which reference TRBV29-1 and TRBJ1-5 provide the parts outside the CDR3, is SAVISQKPSRDICQRGTSLTIQCQVDSQVTMMFWYRQQPGQSLTLIATANQGSEATYESGFVIDKFPISRPNLTFSTLTVSNMSPEDSSIYLCSVGDRGDQPQHFGDGTRLSIL.

V gene TRBV29-1 combines with J gene TRBJ1-2; D unresolved. Germline CDR1 and CDR2: SQVTM and ANQGSEA. V was clipped by 3 bases and J by 8 bases, with 16 bases between them. The CDR3 consists of 13 residues. Here the CDR3 DNA reads TGCAGCGTTGAGGCTGGCGGCCAAGGAGGCTACACCTTC. This translates into CSVEAGGQGGYTF.

The chain employs TRBV20-1 and TRBJ1-4; TRBD1 agrees at 7 bases. Germline V CDR1 and CDR2: DFQATT, SNEGSKA (reference sequence). Losses at the gene ends were 2 bases for V and 6 bases for J; bases not matched to a gene: 6. This CDR3 spans 14 amino acids. The CDR3 nucleotides read TGCAGTGCTAGAAGACAGGGAAACTATGAAAAACTGTTTTTT. It encodes CSARRQGNYEKLFF.

The genes are TRBV28 and TRBJ1-1; 7 nucleotides align to TRBD1. The V gene's germline CDR1 is MDHEN and CDR2 SYDVKM. Trimming at V came to 6 bases and at J to 5 bases, leaving 9 bases not matched to a gene. The CDR3 is made up of 14 amino acids. CDR3 amino acids: CASSAPGGWTEAFF. DNA of the CDR3: TGTGCCAGCAGCGCCCCAGGGGGTTGGACTGAAGCTTTCTTT. The full variable domain, with the rest looked up from reference TRBV28 and TRBJ1-1, is DVKVTQSSRYLVKRTGEKVFLECVQDMDHENMFWYRQDPGLGLRLIYFSYDVKMKEKGDIPEGYSVSREKKERFSLILESASTNQTSMYLCASSAPGGWTEAFFGQGTRLTVV.

This clonotype was detected ten times or more. The CDR3 protein is CASKRLAGVDTQYF. The CDR3 region has the DNA TGTGCCAGCAAACGCCTAGCGGGGGTCGATACGCAGTATTTT. The chain joins TRBV7-2 to TRBJ2-3, with 10 bases matching TRBD2. The CDR3 covers 14 residues. J gave up 6 bases and V 7 bases, and 7 bases lay outside the gene matches. The V gene's germline CDR1 is SGHTA and CDR2 FQGNSA. Filled out from reference TRBV7-2 and TRBJ2-3, the complete variable domain reads GAGVSQSPSNKVTEKGKDVELRCDPISGHTALYWYRQSLGQGLEFLIYFQGNSAPDKSGLPSDRFSAERTGGSVSTLTIQRTQQEDSAVYLCASKRLAGVDTQYFGPGTRLTVL.

The V gene is TRBV11-2, the J gene TRBJ2-1, with D hard to call. This CDR3 contains 16 residues. V dropped 4 bases and J dropped 4 bases, with 17 bases sitting between them. Germline V gene data show CDR1 as SGHAT and CDR2 as FQNNGV. DNA for the CDR3: TGTGCCAGCAGCTCCCCCGAGGCGAGGAGATACAATGAGCAGTTCTTC. Protein sequence: CASSSPEARRYNEQFF.

The V call is TRBV5-1, the J call TRBJ2-1, with 7 bases identical to TRBD2. The trim removed 6 bases at V and 2 bases at J, leaving 5 bases unmatched. CDR1 is SGHRS and CDR2 is YFSETQ in the germline V gene. The CDR3 length is 14 residues. The CDR3 DNA reads as TGCGCCAGCACTGGGGGAGGGCCCTACAATGAGCAGTTCTTC. It is translated as CASTGGGPYNEQFF.

V gene TRBV6-5 combines with J gene TRBJ2-1; 11 bases line up with TRBD2. The CDR3 loop spans 15 amino acids. Germline CDR1 and CDR2: MNHEY and SVGAGI. Trimming took 7 bases from V and 9 from J; bases not matched to a gene: 11. CDR3 sequence reads: CASKISGRAISEQFF. CDR3 DNA: TGTGCCAGCAAAATTAGCGGGAGGGCCATATCTGAGCAGTTCTTC.

The CDR3: CASSQPGTGGLETQYF. DNA of the CDR3: TGCGCCAGCAGCCAACCCGGGACAGGGGGCCTGGAGACCCAGTACTTC. The chain employs TRBV4-1 and TRBJ2-5, with 12 bases identical to TRBD1. The length of the CDR3 is 16 residues. Germline lookup yields CDR1 MGHRA and CDR2 YSYEKL. V was pared by 2 bases and J by 5 bases, with 6 bases of the junction left unmatched.

This CDR3 is CATKGGSSYNEQFF. Here the CDR3 DNA reads TGTGCCACCAAGGGCGGGAGCTCCTACAATGAGCAGTTCTTC. The gene calls are TRBV15 and TRBJ2-1; 7 bases align to TRBD2. In germline, CDR1 is LNHNV, CDR2 YYDKDF (reference sequence). Trimming removed 7 bases from V and 0 bases from J; junction bases left unmatched: 3. The CDR3 extends over 14 amino acids.

This chain links TRBV7-9 with TRBJ1-3, with no clear D. The CDR3 covers 13 residues. The V and J ends lost 4 bases and 2 bases respectively, with 6 bases between them. Per the germline V gene, CDR1 is SEHNR and CDR2 is FQNEAQ (reference sequence). The CDR3 nucleotides are TGTGCCAGCAGCTCAGCAGCTGGAAACACCATATATTTT. It specifies CASSSAAGNTIYF.

Ten or more counts support this clonotype. The chain uses TRBV7-2 and TRBJ2-3; 11 positions agree with TRBD2. The germline V gene encodes CDR1 SGHTA and CDR2 FQGNSA. The V gene end was trimmed by 7 bases and the J gene end by 7 bases; junction bases not matched to a gene: 10. This CDR3 is built from 15 residues. CDR3 DNA: TGTGCCAGCAAAAAAGGTAGCGGGAGGGCCAATACGCAGTATTTT. This codes for CASKKGSGRANTQYF.

This clonotype has a handful of counts. Its ends do not fully match the called genes, so a read error is possible. This sequence joins TRBV5-3 and TRBJ2-3; D not resolved. TRBV5-3 is sorted into the ORF group, with uncertain function. This CDR3 region has 14 residues. The DNA of the CDR3 is TGTGCCAGCAGCTTTTTAACAATCACAGATACGCAGTATTTT. Its translation: CASSFLTITDTQYF.

This clonotype was seen a few times. V gene TRBV19 combines with J gene TRBJ2-1, with 16 bases fitting TRBD2. The CDR3 contains 16 residues. Germline CDR1 is LNHDA and CDR2 is SQIVND (reference sequence). Trimming took 6 bases from V and 9 from J; bases not matched to a gene: 8. The DNA of the CDR3 is TGTGCCAGTAGCCACCCGGGACTAGCGGGAGGGCCTGAGCAGTTCTTC. Translating it yields CASSHPGLAGGPEQFF. The variable domain in full, with the rest retrieved from reference TRBV19 and TRBJ2-1, is DGGITQSPKYLFRKEGQNVTLSCEQNLNHDAMYWYRQDPGQGLRLIYYSQIVNDFQKGDIAEGYSVSREKKESFPLTVTSAQKNPTAFYLCASSHPGLAGGPEQFFGPGTRLTVL.

This chain uses TRBV2 with TRBJ1-5, with D maybe TRBD1 (5 bases). V lost 0 bases, J lost 5 bases, and 14 bases lay in between. Germline CDR1 and CDR2: SNHLY and FYNNEI. The CDR3 spans 16 residues. CDR3 sequence (DNA): TGTGCCAGCAGTGAAGCGGATACAGGAGGTGATCAGCCCCAGCATTTT. Encoded protein: CASSEADTGGDQPQHF.

This clonotype was picked up one time. CDR3 nucleotide sequence: TGTGCCAGCAGCCCAAGCGGGATTCAAGAGACCCAGTACTTC. This sequence encodes CASSPSGIQETQYF. The V gene is TRBV7-2, the J gene TRBJ2-5, with 7 bases fitting TRBD2. This CDR3 comprises 14 residues. With 5 bases clipped from V and 2 bases from J, the junction kept 5 bases outside the gene matches. CDR1 and CDR2 (germline): SGHTA, FQGNSA.

This sequence joins TRBV10-3 and TRBJ1-4; no reliable D call. Deletions cut 7 bases from V and 0 bases from J, with 12 bases between. Germline V gene lookup returns CDR1 ENHRY and CDR2 SYGVKD. The length of the CDR3 is 15 residues. The CDR3 here is CAIKSVSATNEKLFF. DNA for the CDR3: TGTGCCATCAAGTCCGTGTCCGCAACTAATGAAAAACTGTTTTTT.

The chain uses TRBV19 and TRBJ2-1; 8 nucleotides align to TRBD1. With 5 bases clipped from V and 8 bases from J, the junction kept 8 bases outside the gene matches. This CDR3 is built from 14 residues. Per the germline V gene, CDR1 is LNHDA and CDR2 is SQIVND (reference sequence). CDR3 sequence: CASSLDRARDEQFF. CDR3 nucleotides: TGTGCCAGTAGTCTGGACAGGGCGCGCGATGAGCAGTTCTTC. The whole variable domain, remainder taken from reference TRBV19 and TRBJ2-1, is DGGITQSPKYLFRKEGQNVTLSCEQNLNHDAMYWYRQDPGQGLRLIYYSQIVNDFQKGDIAEGYSVSREKKESFPLTVTSAQKNPTAFYLCASSLDRARDEQFFGPGTRLTVL.

The table lists this clonotype with a few counts. The gene calls are TRBV3-1 and TRBJ2-1; TRBD2 is a possible D gene (5 bases). CDR1 and CDR2 from the germline V gene are LGHDT and YNNKEL (reference sequence). Trimming took off 1 base at V and 0 bases at J, with 13 bases between the two ends. The CDR3 has 17 amino acids. The CDR3 bases are TGTGCCAGCAGCCAAGCTCGTGGGAGCAACTCCTACAATGAGCAGTTCTTC. Its translation is CASSQARGSNSYNEQFF.

This clonotype was seen a handful of times. The CDR3 DNA follows: TGTGCCATCAGCCGACAGGGCCTGGGCGAGCAGTACGTC. This encodes CAISRQGLGEQYV. V gene TRBV10-3 combines with J gene TRBJ2-7; 7 positions match TRBD1. Germline CDR1 reads ENHRY; CDR2 reads SYGVKD. The V gene end was trimmed by 6 bases and the J gene end by 6 bases; junction bases not matched to a gene: 8. The CDR3 is made up of 13 amino acids.

Only a few counts were recorded for this clonotype. The chain's CDR3 is CASRYQETQYF. As DNA, the CDR3 is TGTGCCAGCAGGTACCAAGAGACCCAGTACTTC. The V gene is TRBV2, the J gene TRBJ2-5; no clear D. The V and J ends lost 6 bases and 0 bases respectively, with 2 bases between them. This CDR3 is 11 amino acids long. The germline gives CDR1 SNHLY, CDR2 FYNNEI.